Below, 19 T cell receptor beta chains from the same sample are listed, as sequenced in a study of Graves' ophthalmopathy and Graves' hyperthyroidism. TCR beta CDR3 regions were amplified from RNA transcripts. HTBI primers served in a first-round RT-PCR, which a second-round multiplex PCR followed. In TCRdb, the multiplex PCR reads were re-called with MiXCR into one record per CDR3 protein. The repertoire holds about 1.2 million distinct CDR3 sequences, with about 35% as singletons. The material sequenced was peripheral blood or thyroid tissue (not recorded which). The receptors were gathered from an adult man with Graves' hyperthyroidism.

The sample holds many counts of this clonotype. The chain links TRBV4-2 to TRBJ1-5; 7 bases map to TRBD1. Germline loops: CDR1 LGHNA, CDR2 YNFKEQ. J gave up 8 bases and V 0 bases, and 7 bases lay outside the gene matches. CDR3 size: 15 residues. The DNA of the CDR3 is TGTGCCAGCAGCCAAGAATTGACAGGGATGGAGCCCCAGCATTTT. It codes for CASSQELTGMEPQHF.

This clonotype was counted ten times or more. The chain joins TRBV5-1 to TRBJ2-2; D is unresolved. CDR3 length equals 16 residues. Germline lookup yields CDR1 SGHRS and CDR2 YFSETQ. The V gene lost 2 bases and the J gene lost 0 bases, with 11 bases spanning the gap. CDR3: CASSFSPRTNTGELFF. As DNA, the CDR3 is TGCGCCAGCAGCTTCTCCCCAAGAACGAACACCGGGGAGCTGTTTTTT.

The CDR3 loop is CASSFGAGAPGYTF. Written as DNA, the CDR3 is TGTGCCAGCAGTTTCGGGGCAGGGGCTCCTGGCTACACCTTC. This sequence joins TRBV27 and TRBJ1-2, with D possibly TRBD1 on 6 matching bases. The V end was cut by 3 bases, the J end by 7 bases, with 15 bases between. Germline assignment: CDR1 MNHEY and CDR2 SMNVEV (reference sequence). This CDR3 has 14 residues.

This chain uses TRBV27 with TRBJ1-1; D possibly corresponds to TRBD1 (6 bases). In germline, CDR1 is MNHEY, CDR2 SMNVEV (reference sequence). CDR3 length: 11 residues. V was shortened by 10 bases and J by 8 bases, with 14 bases between the two germline ends. CDR3 in amino acids: CATGTHGEAFF. For the CDR3, the DNA is TGTGCCACCGGGACACATGGAGAAGCTTTCTTT.

This clonotype was seen just once. The chain links TRBV7-9 to TRBJ2-5; D ambiguous. This CDR3 is built from 14 residues. The germline gives CDR1 SEHNR, CDR2 FQNEAQ (reference sequence). Trimming removed 6 bases at V and 1 base at J, with 12 bases between. This CDR3 is CASSLPMRQETQYF. In DNA form, the CDR3 reads TGTGCCAGCAGTCTCCCAATGCGCCAAGAGACCCAGTACTTC. Full variable domain (remainder filled in from reference TRBV7-9 and TRBJ2-5): DTGVSQNPRHKITKRGQNVTFRCDPISEHNRLYWYRQTLGQGPEFLTYFQNEAQLEKSRLLSDRFSAERPKGSFSTLEIQRTEQGDSAMYLCASSLPMRQETQYFGPGTRLLVL.

This clonotype was counted at least ten times. V gene TRBV14 combines with J gene TRBJ1-2, with TRBD1 matching 11 bases. This CDR3 region has 19 residues. CDR1 SGHDN and CDR2 FVKESK come from the germline V gene. V was clipped by 3 bases and J by 0 bases; unmatched bases: 12. CDR3 protein: CASSHPRGDRGLANYGYTF. In DNA, the CDR3 is TGTGCCAGCAGCCACCCCCGAGGGGACAGGGGGTTGGCTAACTATGGCTACACCTTC. Full variable domain (rest looked up from reference TRBV14 and TRBJ1-2): EAGVTQFPSHSVIEKGQTVTLRCDPISGHDNLYWYRRVMGKEIKFLLHFVKESKQDESGMPNNRFLAERTGGTYSTLKVQPAELEDSGVYFCASSHPRGDRGLANYGYTFGSGTRLTVV.

This clonotype occurred a few times. The genes are TRBV29-1 and TRBJ1-2, with D possibly being TRBD1 (6 bases). Germline V gene data show CDR1 as SQVTM and CDR2 as ANQGSEA. The CDR3 spans 12 residues. Trimming pared 6 bases from V and 1 base from J, leaving 9 bases between. CDR3 in amino acids: CSVRQVNYGYTF. The CDR3 DNA follows: TGCAGCGTCAGACAGGTTAACTATGGCTACACCTTC.

The rearrangement joins TRBV4-2 to TRBJ1-1; D call uncertain. The ends were cut back, 5 bases at V and 11 bases at J, with 15 bases in the middle. Germline V gene sequence: CDR1 LGHNA, CDR2 YNFKEQ. The CDR3 spans 12 residues. In DNA, the CDR3 is TGTGCCAGCAGCTTAGTGGGGAACGCGGCTTTCTTT. It is translated as CASSLVGNAAFF.

This clonotype was recorded many times. V and J are TRBV7-8 and TRBJ1-5, with D possibly TRBD1 on 5 matching bases. Trimming cost V 5 bases and J 7 bases, with 12 bases left between them. This CDR3 is built from 13 residues. Germline V lookup: CDR1 SGHVS, CDR2 FQNEAQ. CDR3 sequence: CASSIRGEQPQHF. CDR3 nucleotides: TGTGCCAGCAGCATAAGAGGGGAACAGCCCCAGCATTTT.

This rearrangement joins TRBV7-6 to TRBJ1-4; D call uncertain. This CDR3 has 14 amino acids. V lost 7 bases and J lost 8, with 17 bases in between. Germline assignment: CDR1 SGHVS and CDR2 FNYEAQ. CDR3: CASTDTGVMEKLFF. CDR3 DNA: TGTGCCAGCACCGACACCGGGGTTATGGAAAAACTGTTTTTT.

Many counts were recorded for this clonotype. This sequence joins TRBV7-2 and TRBJ2-7, with D perhaps given as TRBD1 or TRBD2 (5 bases each). The V end lost 3 bases, the J end lost 6 bases, and 9 bases lay between the germline ends. There are 12 residues in the CDR3. Germline loops: CDR1 SGHTA, CDR2 FQGNSA. CDR3: CASSFGASEQYF. The CDR3 nucleotides are TGTGCCAGCAGCTTCGGGGCGAGCGAGCAGTACTTC.

The gene calls are TRBV20-1 and TRBJ2-5, with D perhaps matching TRBD1 or TRBD2 (6 bases each). Germline-derived CDR1 and CDR2 are DFQATT and SNEGSKA (reference sequence). Trimming removed 7 bases at V and 2 bases at J, with 14 bases between. The CDR3 is 13 residues long. The CDR3 loop reads CSGGAFGQETQYF. The CDR3, as DNA: TGCAGTGGGGGGGCTTTCGGACAAGAGACCCAGTACTTC.

This clonotype was picked up a small number of times. The chain joins TRBV28 to TRBJ1-5; D gene unclear. CDR1 and CDR2 (germline): MDHEN, SYDVKM. The CDR3 length is 14 residues. Trimming stripped 3 bases from V and 2 bases from J, with 8 bases between. CDR3 protein: CASSLVFGNQPQHF. CDR3 sequence (DNA): TGTGCCAGCAGTTTGGTGTTCGGCAATCAGCCCCAGCATTTT.

The V and J genes are TRBV14 and TRBJ1-3; D gene ambiguous. The CDR3 loop spans 16 amino acids. From germline, CDR1 is SGHDN and CDR2 FVKESK. Trimming pared 4 bases from V and 3 bases from J, leaving 16 bases between. CDR3 DNA sequence: TGTGCCAGCAGCCGACCCGGCAGCTCGTATGGAAACACCATATATTTT. Protein sequence: CASSRPGSSYGNTIYF.

The V and J genes are TRBV7-8 and TRBJ1-3; no firm D call. CDR3 size: 15 residues. Trimming took off 10 bases at V and 0 bases at J, with 16 bases between the two ends. Germline V lookup: CDR1 SGHVS, CDR2 FQNEAQ. The CDR3 nucleotides read TGTGCCACCGGGATCCAGAGAAGCTCTGGAAACACCATATATTTT. This translates into CATGIQRSSGNTIYF.

This clonotype was recorded many times. This chain joins TRBV11-2 and TRBJ1-4, with D unclear. V was trimmed by 3 bases and J by 8 bases, leaving 7 bases between them. CDR3 length equals 12 residues. Germline CDR1 reads SGHAT; CDR2 reads FQNNGV. The CDR3 spells CASSLQGEKLFF. For the CDR3, the DNA is TGTGCCAGCAGCTTGCAAGGGGAAAAACTGTTTTTT.

This clonotype came up once. The chain links TRBV7-9 to TRBJ1-1; TRBD1 aligns across 9 bases. V shed 6 bases and J 3 bases; nucleotides not matched to a gene: 20. Germline V lookup: CDR1 SEHNR, CDR2 FQNEAQ (reference sequence). The CDR3 loop spans 19 amino acids. As DNA, the CDR3 is TGTGCCAGCAGAGATCGTCTGTATCGGGACAGGGCTTGGGACACTGAAGCTTTCTTT. Translating gives CASRDRLYRDRAWDTEAFF. The variable domain in full, with the rest retrieved from reference TRBV7-9 and TRBJ1-1, is DTGVSQNPRHKITKRGQNVTFRCDPISEHNRLYWYRQTLGQGPEFLTYFQNEAQLEKSRLLSDRFSAERPKGSFSTLEIQRTEQGDSAMYLCASRDRLYRDRAWDTEAFFGQGTRLTVV.

This clonotype was recorded many times. The chain combines TRBV9 with TRBJ1-6; 7 bases fit TRBD1. The CDR3 loop spans 14 amino acids. Trimming removed 0 bases from V and 8 bases from J; junction bases left unmatched: 2. In germline, CDR1 is SGDLS, CDR2 YYNGEE. The DNA for the CDR3 is TGTGCCAGCAGCGTAGAGGGGGCGCATTCACCCCTCCACTTT. Protein product: CASSVEGAHSPLHF.

The CDR3 nucleotides read TGTGCCAGCAGCCAAACAGGGGAAGTCACTGAAGCTTTCTTT. It encodes CASSQTGEVTEAFF. The rearrangement links TRBV7-2 to TRBJ1-1; 7 nucleotides agree with TRBD1. The CDR3 covers 14 residues. J gave up 4 bases and V 5 bases, and 7 bases lay outside the gene matches. The V gene's germline CDR1 is SGHTA and CDR2 FQGNSA.